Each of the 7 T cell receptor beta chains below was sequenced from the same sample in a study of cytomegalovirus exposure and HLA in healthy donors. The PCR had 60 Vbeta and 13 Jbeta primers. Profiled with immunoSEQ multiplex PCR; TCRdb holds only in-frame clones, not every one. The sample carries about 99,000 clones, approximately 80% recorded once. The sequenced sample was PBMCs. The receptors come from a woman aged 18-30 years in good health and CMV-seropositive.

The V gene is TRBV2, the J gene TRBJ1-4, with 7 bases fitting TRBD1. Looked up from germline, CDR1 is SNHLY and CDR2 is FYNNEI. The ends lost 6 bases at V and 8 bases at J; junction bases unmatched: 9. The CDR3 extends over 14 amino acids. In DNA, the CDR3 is TGTGCCAGCAGGCTCCAGGGGGGAGAGGAAAAACTGTTTTTT. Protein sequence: CASRLQGGEEKLFF.

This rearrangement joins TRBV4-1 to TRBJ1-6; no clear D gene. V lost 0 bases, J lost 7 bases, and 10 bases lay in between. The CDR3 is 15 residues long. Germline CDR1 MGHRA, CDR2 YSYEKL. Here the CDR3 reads CASSQDWGVNSPLHF. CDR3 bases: TGCGCCAGCAGCCAAGACTGGGGAGTCAATTCACCCCTCCACTTT.

CDR3 sequence reads: CASSLDGANSPLHF. The CDR3 DNA is TGCGCCAGCAGCTTGGACGGAGCAAATTCACCCCTCCACTTT. The V and J genes are TRBV5-1 and TRBJ1-6; the D is unclear. Germline lookup yields CDR1 SGHRS and CDR2 YFSETQ. V lost 0 bases and J 7 bases, leaving 8 bases between the germline ends. This CDR3 is 14 amino acids long.

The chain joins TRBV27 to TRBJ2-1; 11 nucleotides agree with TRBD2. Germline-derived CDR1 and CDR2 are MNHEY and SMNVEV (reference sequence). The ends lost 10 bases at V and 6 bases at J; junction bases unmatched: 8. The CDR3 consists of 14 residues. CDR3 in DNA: TGTGCCACGCCAACTAGCGGGAGTTTCAATGAGCAGTTCTTC. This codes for CATPTSGSFNEQFF.

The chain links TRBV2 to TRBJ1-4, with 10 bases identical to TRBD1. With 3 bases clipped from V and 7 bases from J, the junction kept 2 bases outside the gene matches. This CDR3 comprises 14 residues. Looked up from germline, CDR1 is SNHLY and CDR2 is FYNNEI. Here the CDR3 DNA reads TGTGCCAGCAGTGACGGGACAGGGGTTGAAAAACTGTTTTTT. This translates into CASSDGTGVEKLFF. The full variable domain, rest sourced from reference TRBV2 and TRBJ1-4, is EPEVTQTPSHQVTQMGQEVILRCVPISNHLYFYWYRQILGQKVEFLVSFYNNEISEKSEIFDDQFSVERPDGSNFTLKIRSTKLEDSAMYFCASSDGTGVEKLFFGSGTQLSVL.

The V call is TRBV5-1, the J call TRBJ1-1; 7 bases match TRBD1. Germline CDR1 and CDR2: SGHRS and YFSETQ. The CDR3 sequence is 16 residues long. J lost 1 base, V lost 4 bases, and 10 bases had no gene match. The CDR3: CASSRGQRAENTEAFF. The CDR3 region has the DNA TGCGCCAGCAGCAGGGGACAGCGAGCCGAGAACACTGAAGCTTTCTTT. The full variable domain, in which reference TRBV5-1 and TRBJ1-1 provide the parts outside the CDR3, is KAGVTQTPRYLIKTRGQQVTLSCSPISGHRSVSWYQQTPGQGLQFLFEYFSETQRNKGNFPGRFSGRQFSNSRSEMNVSTLELGDSALYLCASSRGQRAENTEAFFGQGTRLTVV.

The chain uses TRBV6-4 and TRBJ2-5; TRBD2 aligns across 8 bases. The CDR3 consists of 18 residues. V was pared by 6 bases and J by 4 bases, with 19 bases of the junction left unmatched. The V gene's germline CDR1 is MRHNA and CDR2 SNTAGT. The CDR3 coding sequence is TGTGCCAGCAGGACCCAGCGGGAGCTACGGTCGTTTCTAGAGACCCAGTACTTC. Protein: CASRTQRELRSFLETQYF.